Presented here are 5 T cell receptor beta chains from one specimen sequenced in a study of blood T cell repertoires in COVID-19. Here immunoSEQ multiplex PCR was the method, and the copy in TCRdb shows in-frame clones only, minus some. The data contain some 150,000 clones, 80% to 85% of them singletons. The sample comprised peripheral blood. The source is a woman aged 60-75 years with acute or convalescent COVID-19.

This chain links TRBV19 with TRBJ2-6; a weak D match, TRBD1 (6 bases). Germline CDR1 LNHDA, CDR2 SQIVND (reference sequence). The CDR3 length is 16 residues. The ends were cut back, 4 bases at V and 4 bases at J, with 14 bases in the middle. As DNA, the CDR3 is TGTGCCAGTAGTACAACAGGGAGCCCCGGGGCCAACGTCCTGACTTTC. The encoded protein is CASSTTGSPGANVLTF. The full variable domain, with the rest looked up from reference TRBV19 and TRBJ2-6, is DGGITQSPKYLFRKEGQNVTLSCEQNLNHDAMYWYRQDPGQGLRLIYYSQIVNDFQKGDIAEGYSVSREKKESFPLTVTSAQKNPTAFYLCASSTTGSPGANVLTFGAGSRLTVL.

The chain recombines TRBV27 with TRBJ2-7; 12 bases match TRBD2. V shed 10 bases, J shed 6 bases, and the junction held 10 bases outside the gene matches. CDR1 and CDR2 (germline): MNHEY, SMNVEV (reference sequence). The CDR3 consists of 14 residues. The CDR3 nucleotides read TGTGCCACCACAGCTAGCGGGAGGGGGGGCGAGCAGTACTTC. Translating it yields CATTASGRGGEQYF.

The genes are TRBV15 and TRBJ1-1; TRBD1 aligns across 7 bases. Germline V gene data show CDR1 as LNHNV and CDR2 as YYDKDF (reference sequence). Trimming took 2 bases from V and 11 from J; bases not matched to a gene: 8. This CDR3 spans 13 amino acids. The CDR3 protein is CATSRHRGITAFF. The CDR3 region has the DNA TGTGCCACCAGCAGACACAGGGGTATTACGGCTTTCTTT.

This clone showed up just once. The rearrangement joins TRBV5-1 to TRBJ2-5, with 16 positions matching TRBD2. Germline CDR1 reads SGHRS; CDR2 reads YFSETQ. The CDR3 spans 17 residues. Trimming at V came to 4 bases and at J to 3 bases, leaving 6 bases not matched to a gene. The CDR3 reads CASSRGTSGRAEETQYF. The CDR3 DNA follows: TGCGCCAGCAGCCGAGGGACTAGCGGGAGGGCCGAAGAGACCCAGTACTTC.

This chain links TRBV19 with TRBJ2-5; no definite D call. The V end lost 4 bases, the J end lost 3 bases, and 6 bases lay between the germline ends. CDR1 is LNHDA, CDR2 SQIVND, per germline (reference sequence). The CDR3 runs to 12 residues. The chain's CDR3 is CASSKLKETQYF. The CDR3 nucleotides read TGTGCCAGTAGTAAACTAAAAGAGACCCAGTACTTC.